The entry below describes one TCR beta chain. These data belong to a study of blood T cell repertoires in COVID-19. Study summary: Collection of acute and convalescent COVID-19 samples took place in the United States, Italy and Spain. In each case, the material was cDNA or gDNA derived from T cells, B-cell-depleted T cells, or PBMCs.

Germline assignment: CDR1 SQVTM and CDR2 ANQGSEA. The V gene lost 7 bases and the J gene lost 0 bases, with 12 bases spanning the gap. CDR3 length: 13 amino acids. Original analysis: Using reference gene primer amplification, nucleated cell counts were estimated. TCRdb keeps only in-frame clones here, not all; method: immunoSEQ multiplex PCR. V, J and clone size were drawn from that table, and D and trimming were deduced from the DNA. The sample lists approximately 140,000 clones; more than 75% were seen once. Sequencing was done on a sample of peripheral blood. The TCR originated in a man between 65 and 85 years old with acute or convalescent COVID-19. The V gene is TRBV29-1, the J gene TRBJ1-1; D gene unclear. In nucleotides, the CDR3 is TGCAGCGGGTGGGGAGGGATGAACACTGAAGCTTTCTTT. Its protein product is CSGWGGMNTEAFF.